This T cell receptor beta chain is from a study of blood T cell repertoires in COVID-19. Whole-study context: Acute and convalescent COVID-19 samples came from the United States, Italy and Spain. PBMCs, B-cell-depleted T cells, or T cells were the source of the cDNA or gDNA that made up the material.

Authors' analysis steps: Cell counts per sample came from amplifying reference gene primers. Clones were sequenced by immunoSEQ multiplex PCR, and TCRdb holds only the in-frame ones, with some missing. D and trimming come from the DNA, and the V and J calls and clone size come from that table. This table holds about 14,000 clones, over 80% found once. J was trimmed by 0 bases and V by 4 bases; bases with no gene match: 7. This CDR3 comprises 19 residues. From germline, CDR1 is SGDLS and CDR2 YYNGEE. This clone has a handful of counts. Sequenced: peripheral blood. The chain carries TRBV9 and TRBJ2-1; 16 bases map to TRBD2. The TCR sequence derives from a human donor in a cohort sampled during active COVID-19. Here the CDR3 reads CASSSTGTSGRASYNEQFF. CDR3 nucleotides: TGTGCCAGCAGCTCCACCGGGACTAGCGGGAGGGCCTCCTACAATGAGCAGTTCTTC. The entire variable domain, with the rest obtained from reference TRBV9 and TRBJ2-1, is as follows: DSGVTQTPKHLITATGQRVTLRCSPRSGDLSVYWYQQSLDQGLQFLIQYYNGEERAKGNILERFSAQQFPDLHSELNLSSLELGDSALYFCASSSTGTSGRASYNEQFFGPGTRLTVL.